This record concerns one T cell receptor (beta chain) sequence. The target antigen is unknown. This entry comes from a study of T cells expressing NK-cell markers. About the study: In the group of eight sequenced donors, seven were HCMV-seropositive and one was seronegative.

TCRdb re-analyzed the 5' RACE reads; it lists each CDR3 protein once, without DNA. Its clone listing holds about 380,000 distinct CDR3 sequences. Findings and caveats of the study: The study found these clonotypes also leading the CD3+CD56-NKG2C+ fraction in a few donors. The contribution of dominant NKG2C+ clonotypes to CD8+ T cells in about six donors was roughly 1.0-7.5%.

The source material was blood T cells: a sorted CD56 or NKG2C T cell subset, CD4+ or CD8+ T cells, or bulk PBMC T cells (not recorded which). The origin of this receptor is a man aged 18 to 70 in good health.

This CDR3 reads CASSFGSPKTQYF. The rearrangement uses TRBV28 and TRBJ2-5; TCRdb's D call, TRBD1, is unchecked because there is no DNA. Per the germline V gene, CDR1 is MDHEN and CDR2 is SYDVKM. The CDR3 consists of 13 residues. Looking up the rest from reference TRBV28 and TRBJ2-5 gives the full variable domain: DVKVTQSSRYLVKRTGEKVFLECVQDMDHENMFWYRQDPGLGLRLIYFSYDVKMKEKGDIPEGYSVSREKKERFSLILESASTNQTSMYLCASSFGSPKTQYFGPGTRLLVL.